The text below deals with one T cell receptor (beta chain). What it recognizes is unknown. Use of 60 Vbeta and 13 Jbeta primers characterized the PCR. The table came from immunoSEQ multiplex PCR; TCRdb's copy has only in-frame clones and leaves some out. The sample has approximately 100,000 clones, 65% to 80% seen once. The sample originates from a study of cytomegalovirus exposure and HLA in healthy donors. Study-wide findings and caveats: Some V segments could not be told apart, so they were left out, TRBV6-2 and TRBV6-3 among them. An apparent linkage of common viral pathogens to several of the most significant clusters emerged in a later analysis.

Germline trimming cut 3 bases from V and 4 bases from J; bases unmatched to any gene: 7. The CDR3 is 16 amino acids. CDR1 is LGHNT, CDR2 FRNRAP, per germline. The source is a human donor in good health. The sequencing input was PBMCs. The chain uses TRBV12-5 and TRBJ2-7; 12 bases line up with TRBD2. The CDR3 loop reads CASGFVRTSGRYEQYF. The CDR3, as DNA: TGTGCTAGTGGTTTTGTCCGAACTAGCGGGAGGTACGAGCAGTACTTC.